Listed here are 26 T cell receptor beta chains from one sample, sequenced in a study of cytomegalovirus exposure and HLA in healthy donors. The PCR had 60 Vbeta and 13 Jbeta primers. Sequencing was performed with immunoSEQ multiplex PCR; in TCRdb, only in-frame clones are kept and a portion is missing. This table has over 120,000 clones, roughly 80% appearing once. Sequenced material: PBMCs. These receptors originate from a female donor in good health and CMV-seronegative.

V and J are TRBV7-2 and TRBJ1-5; D is unresolved. Trimming took 5 bases from V and 5 from J, leaving 13 bases between them. The length of the CDR3 is 14 residues. Germline-derived CDR1 and CDR2 are SGHTA and FQGNSA. CDR3 bases: TGTGCCAGCAGCACCGACGGGTCTTATCAGCCCCAGCATTTT. Translating gives CASSTDGSYQPQHF.

This chain connects TRBV28 to TRBJ1-2, with 7 bases matching TRBD1. The CDR3 totals 14 residues. J was trimmed by 5 bases and V by 2 bases; bases with no gene match: 5. From germline, CDR1 is MDHEN and CDR2 SYDVKM. The CDR3 coding sequence is TGTGCCAGCAGTTTAGGGGACAGAAATTATGGCTACACCTTC. The encoded protein is CASSLGDRNYGYTF.

In its sample, this clone was seen a few times. This chain uses TRBV4-2 with TRBJ1-4; 9 bases match TRBD1. With 4 bases clipped from V and 2 bases from J, the junction kept 5 bases outside the gene matches. The CDR3 has 16 amino acids. Germline CDR1 reads LGHNA; CDR2 reads YNFKEQ. In DNA form, the CDR3 reads TGTGCCAGCAGCCTAATAGGACAGGGGACTAATGAAAAACTGTTTTTT. Translation: CASSLIGQGTNEKLFF.

The rearrangement joins TRBV11-3 to TRBJ2-7; D is perhaps TRBD1 (6 bases). There are 13 residues in the CDR3. V was pared by 5 bases and J by 2 bases, with 10 bases between. Looked up from germline, CDR1 is SGHNT and CDR2 is YENEEA. The CDR3 nucleotides read TGTGCCAGCAGCCCCCGGGACACCTACGAGCAGTACTTC. This translates into CASSPRDTYEQYF.

This sequence joins TRBV7-8 and TRBJ1-3; the D gene is possibly TRBD1 (5 bases). This CDR3 has 16 residues. Looked up from germline, CDR1 is SGHVS and CDR2 is FQNEAQ. Trimming took 5 bases from V and 0 from J, leaving 14 bases between them. CDR3 sequence (DNA): TGTGCCAGCAGCCTTCTAGGGGCCACCTCTGGAAACACCATATATTTT. It codes for CASSLLGATSGNTIYF.

This clone has just a few counts. This chain uses TRBV28 with TRBJ1-1; 7 bases match TRBD1. This CDR3 region has 15 residues. Trimming removed 6 bases from V and 0 bases from J; junction bases left unmatched: 7. From germline, CDR1 is MDHEN and CDR2 SYDVKM. The CDR3 region has the DNA TGTGCCAGCAGCACTAGTACAGGGGTGAACACTGAAGCTTTCTTT. Protein product: CASSTSTGVNTEAFF.

This rearrangement joins TRBV10-3 to TRBJ1-5; tentatively, D is TRBD1 (5 bases). Germline assignment: CDR1 ENHRY and CDR2 SYGVKD. The germline V and J ends were trimmed by 5 bases and 1 base, with 12 bases remaining between them. The CDR3 sequence is 15 residues long. This CDR3 is CAISWGGDSNQPQHF. The CDR3 DNA follows: TGTGCCATCAGTTGGGGGGGGGACAGCAATCAGCCCCAGCATTTT.

There are a few counts of this clone. The chain combines TRBV30 with TRBJ2-1; 9 bases fit TRBD1. Germline V lookup: CDR1 GTSNPN, CDR2 SVGIG (reference sequence). There are 14 residues in the CDR3. Trimming removed 5 bases from V and 7 bases from J; junction bases left unmatched: 9. The CDR3 reads CAWWGGQGPNEQFF. In DNA form, the CDR3 reads TGTGCCTGGTGGGGGGGACAGGGTCCGAATGAGCAGTTCTTC.

The V and J genes are TRBV5-1 and TRBJ1-2; 8 bases align to TRBD1. With V trimmed by 2 bases and J by 4 bases, 10 bases remained unmatched. CDR3 length equals 16 residues. Germline V lookup: CDR1 SGHRS, CDR2 YFSETQ. As DNA, the CDR3 is TGCGCCAGCAGCTTCCTTTCGACAGGGGCTGGCTATGGCTACACCTTC. It encodes CASSFLSTGAGYGYTF.

This sequence joins TRBV5-4 and TRBJ2-1, with TRBD2 matching 11 bases. Germline trimming cut 1 base from V and 3 bases from J; bases unmatched to any gene: 0. Germline values: CDR1 SGHNT, CDR2 YYREEE (reference sequence). The CDR3 is 15 amino acids. CDR3 residues: CASSLTSGSYNEQFF. CDR3 nucleotides: TGTGCCAGCAGCTTGACTAGCGGGAGCTACAATGAGCAGTTCTTC.

This sequence joins TRBV27 and TRBJ1-2; 7 bases fit TRBD1. The CDR3 has 16 amino acids. CDR1 and CDR2 (germline): MNHEY, SMNVEV (reference sequence). J was trimmed by 4 bases and V by 0 bases; bases with no gene match: 8. CDR3 region: CASSLSGQVRGYGYTF. CDR3 bases: TGTGCCAGCAGTTTATCTGGACAGGTTCGGGGCTATGGCTACACCTTC.

This chain uses TRBV19 with TRBJ1-2, with D unclear. The germline V and J ends were trimmed by 1 base and 4 bases, with 10 bases remaining between them. This CDR3 contains 14 residues. Germline V gene data show CDR1 as LNHDA and CDR2 as SQIVND (reference sequence). The CDR3 here is CASSIGQVVYGYTF. The CDR3 nucleotides are TGTGCCAGTAGTATAGGGCAAGTGGTCTATGGCTACACCTTC.

In its sample, this clone was seen once. The rearrangement joins TRBV19 to TRBJ1-2; 11 positions agree with TRBD1. V lost 4 bases and J lost 2; bases outside the gene matches: 6. Germline CDR1 reads LNHDA; CDR2 reads SQIVND (reference sequence). CDR3 length: 16 residues. This CDR3 is CASSTRTGGLNYGYTF. CDR3 sequence (DNA): TGTGCCAGTAGTACCCGGACAGGGGGCTTGAACTATGGCTACACCTTC.

V usage is TRBV9 and J usage is TRBJ2-5, with no clear D. The CDR3 length is 12 residues. V was trimmed by 1 base and J by 4 bases, leaving 5 bases between them. The germline gives CDR1 SGDLS, CDR2 YYNGEE. This chain's CDR3 is CASSVTGETQYF. The CDR3 nucleotides read TGTGCCAGCAGCGTAACGGGAGAGACCCAGTACTTC.

The rearrangement links TRBV28 to TRBJ2-3; 8 bases map to TRBD2. CDR3 length equals 19 residues. Germline assignment: CDR1 MDHEN and CDR2 SYDVKM. V lost 6 bases, J lost 1 base, and 18 bases stayed unmatched. CDR3 in amino acids: CASSPFRGGDVKGTDTQYF. As DNA, the CDR3 is TGTGCCAGCAGCCCCTTCCGGGGGGGGGACGTCAAAGGCACAGATACGCAGTATTTT. The full variable domain, its missing parts supplied by reference TRBV28 and TRBJ2-3, is DVKVTQSSRYLVKRTGEKVFLECVQDMDHENMFWYRQDPGLGLRLIYFSYDVKMKEKGDIPEGYSVSREKKERFSLILESASTNQTSMYLCASSPFRGGDVKGTDTQYFGPGTRLTVL.

This rearrangement joins TRBV7-8 to TRBJ1-1, with a possible D match to TRBD1 (5 bases). This CDR3 comprises 13 residues. The ends were cut back, 3 bases at V and 7 bases at J, with 12 bases in the middle. The germline gives CDR1 SGHVS, CDR2 FQNEAQ. The CDR3 reads CASSLVRQFEAFF. The CDR3 region has the DNA TGTGCCAGCAGCTTGGTCCGACAGTTTGAAGCTTTCTTT.

About this clone: One junction end does not reproduce the germline sequence, and a read error may be involved. The rearrangement joins TRBV7-9 to TRBJ2-7; TRBD2 agrees at 13 bases. Germline loops: CDR1 SEHNR, CDR2 FQNEAQ (reference sequence). There are 18 residues in the CDR3. The CDR3 loop is CSSSSPPLLAGGLHEQYF. The CDR3, as DNA: TGTTCCAGCAGCTCCCCCCCCTTACTAGCGGGAGGGCTCCACGAGCAGTACTTC.

The chain combines TRBV5-4 with TRBJ2-7, with a tentative D call TRBD2 (5 bases). Trimming pared 4 bases from V and 4 bases from J, leaving 9 bases between. Per the germline V gene, CDR1 is SGHNT and CDR2 is YYREEE (reference sequence). This CDR3 is built from 12 residues. The CDR3: CASSPSGYEQYF. The CDR3 DNA is TGTGCCAGCAGCCCCTCGGGGTACGAGCAGTACTTC.

On this clone: A junction boundary mismatches the germline segment, possibly from a read error. V and J are TRBV7-9 and TRBJ2-7, with D possibly TRBD1 on 5 matching bases. Germline CDR1 and CDR2: SEHNR and FQNEAQ (reference sequence). The CDR3 extends over 12 amino acids. The CDR3 sequence is CSSSSQGYEQYF. DNA for the CDR3: TGTTCCAGCAGCTCGCAGGGCTACGAGCAGTACTTC.

The chain recombines TRBV7-9 with TRBJ2-2; the D gene is possibly TRBD1 (5 bases). The V end was cut by 6 bases, the J end by 0 bases, with 11 bases between. The germline V gene has CDR1 SEHNR and CDR2 FQNEAQ (reference sequence). This CDR3 region has 15 residues. CDR3 bases: TGTGCCAGCAGGACGACAGCAACGAACACCGGGGAGCTGTTTTTT. This codes for CASRTTATNTGELFF.

This clone has only a few counts. The V gene is TRBV14, the J gene TRBJ1-2; D perhaps matches TRBD1 (6 bases). The CDR3 is 13 residues long. Germline CDR1 is SGHDN and CDR2 is FVKESK. V was cut by 5 bases and J by 7 bases, with 14 bases left in between. CDR3 residues: CASSLQGKSGYTF. The DNA of the CDR3 is TGTGCCAGCAGCTTACAGGGCAAGTCTGGCTACACCTTC.

In this sample, this clone turned up a few times. V gene TRBV7-9 combines with J gene TRBJ1-5; D gene unclear. V lost 6 bases to trimming and J lost 0 bases, with 6 bases between them. This CDR3 is 13 amino acids long. The germline gives CDR1 SEHNR, CDR2 FQNEAQ (reference sequence). In DNA form, the CDR3 reads TGTGCCAGCAGACTAAATAGCAATCAGCCCCAGCATTTT. As protein: CASRLNSNQPQHF.

This clone has a handful of counts. The J gene is TRBJ1-5, the V gene TRBV11-1; the match to TRBD1 covers 9 bases. The CDR3 is 15 amino acids. Germline V CDR1 and CDR2: SGHAT, FQDESV (reference sequence). The V segment lost 4 bases and the J segment 1 base; nucleotides outside the gene matches: 2. CDR3 sequence (DNA): TGTGCCAGCAGCTCCGGGACAGGGAGCAATCAGCCCCAGCATTTT. The encoded protein is CASSSGTGSNQPQHF.

The chain carries TRBV7-2 and TRBJ2-5; TRBD1 matches 10 bases. The last part of the DNA fits TRBJ2-7 better; the J call may be wrong. The CDR3 covers 15 residues. Germline V CDR1 and CDR2: SGHTA, FQGNSA. CDR3 loop: CASSSRRGQGFEQYF. DNA for the CDR3: TGTGCCAGCAGCTCTCGACGGGGACAGGGGTTCGAGCAGTACTTC.

This clone was found a few times. V is TRBV28 and J is TRBJ1-5, with D unresolved. The CDR3 covers 11 residues. Looked up from germline, CDR1 is MDHEN and CDR2 is SYDVKM. The V and J ends lost 8 bases and 2 bases respectively, with 4 bases between them. In nucleotides, the CDR3 is TGTGCCAGCCGGGGCAATCAGCCCCAGCATTTT. This sequence encodes CASRGNQPQHF.

The count of this clone is one. This chain connects TRBV5-1 to TRBJ1-4; a weak D match, TRBD1 (6 bases). CDR3 length: 15 residues. Trimming left V 4 bases short and J 2 bases short, with 12 bases between. CDR1 and CDR2 (germline): SGHRS, YFSETQ. CDR3 sequence (DNA): TGCGCCAGCAGCACCCAGGGACACACTAATGAAAAACTGTTTTTT. Its translation is CASSTQGHTNEKLFF.